This T cell receptor beta chain was sequenced in a study of blood T cell repertoires in COVID-19. Per the germline V gene, CDR1 is LGHDT and CDR2 is YNNKEL (reference sequence). The CDR3 spans 15 residues. The trim removed 4 bases at V and 3 bases at J, leaving 4 bases unmatched. Assay used: immunoSEQ multiplex PCR; TCRdb lists only in-frame clones, some missing. This table has tens of thousands of clones, roughly 90% appearing once. The TCR sequence derives from a woman aged 60 to 75 with acute or convalescent COVID-19. The sequencing sample was made of peripheral blood. V usage is TRBV3-1 (or the pseudogene TRBV3-2) and J usage is TRBJ2-3; the match to TRBD1 covers 10 bases. CDR3 nucleotide sequence: TGTGCCAGCAGCCCCGACAGGGGGCGGACAGATACGCAGTATTTT. Translated, it gives CASSPDRGRTDTQYF.